Below are 16 T cell receptor beta chains sequenced from a single sample in a study of T cell repertoires in cytomegalovirus infection. TCRdb used MiXCR to reprocess the reads, holding one entry per CDR3 protein. Of around 230,000 distinct CDR3 sequences in the sample, approximately 7% were seen once. Sequenced material: PBMCs. Every receptor here comes from a human donor in good health (CMV status not recorded). Some clones in this sample may be carry-over from other donors' samples.

This clonotype showed up many times. The rearrangement uses TRBV29-1 and TRBJ2-1, with a tentative D call TRBD1 (6 bases). V shed 7 bases and J shed 8 bases, with 15 bases lying between them. The germline CDR1 and CDR2 sequences are SQVTM and ANQGSEA. There are 12 residues in the CDR3. The CDR3 DNA reads TGCAGCGGCAGGGGCCCAAGCCATGAGCAGTTCTTC. Protein: CSGRGPSHEQFF.

At least ten counts were recorded for this clonotype. V and J are TRBV27 and TRBJ2-6; 9 nucleotides line up with TRBD1. V lost 5 bases to trimming and J lost 2 bases; unmatched junction nucleotides: 7. Germline CDR1 is MNHEY and CDR2 is SMNVEV (reference sequence). CDR3 size: 17 residues. The CDR3 DNA reads TGTGCCAGCAGTGGACAGGGGAATAGGGCTGGGGCCAACGTCCTGACTTTC. Protein product: CASSGQGNRAGANVLTF.

This clonotype appeared many times. One end of the junction varies from germline; a read error may be responsible. The rearrangement joins TRBV29-1 to TRBJ2-5; possibly TRBD1 for D (5 bases). Germline V lookup: CDR1 SQVTM, CDR2 ANQGSEA. The CDR3 runs 12 residues. The CDR3 sequence is CSARMQDIGHDF. DNA of the CDR3: TGCAGCGCAAGAATGCAGGACATAGGGCACGACTTC.

This clonotype was seen at least ten times. V gene TRBV7-2 combines with J gene TRBJ2-1; 12 bases are a match to TRBD2. The germline gives CDR1 SGHTA, CDR2 FQGNSA. This CDR3 region has 16 residues. J lost 4 bases, V lost 5 bases, and 6 bases had no gene match. The CDR3 loop is CASSPRLAGAYNEQFF. The CDR3 DNA reads TGTGCCAGCAGCCCTAGACTAGCGGGGGCTTACAATGAGCAGTTCTTC.

This clonotype was seen at least ten times. The CDR3 sequence: CASSPRTSGGLEQYF. DNA for the CDR3: TGTGCCAGCAGCCCAAGGACTAGCGGGGGCCTCGAGCAGTACTTC. The chain recombines TRBV2 with TRBJ2-7; 13 bases map to TRBD2. The CDR3 runs to 15 residues. The trim removed 6 bases at V and 6 bases at J, leaving 8 bases unmatched. CDR1 is SNHLY and CDR2 is FYNNEI in the germline V gene.

Many counts were recorded for this clonotype. The chain has TRBV19 and TRBJ1-1; tentatively, D is TRBD1 (6 bases). Between the trimmed V and J ends, which lost 4 bases and 5 bases, there was a span of 14 bases. CDR1 LNHDA and CDR2 SQIVND come from the germline V gene (reference sequence). This CDR3 spans 14 amino acids. The CDR3 is CASSNIRGGTEAFF. CDR3 in DNA: TGTGCCAGTAGTAACATCAGGGGCGGGACTGAAGCTTTCTTT.

This clonotype has only a few counts. The chain is built from TRBV20-1 and TRBJ1-2, with D uncertain. The length of the CDR3 is 14 residues. CDR1 and CDR2 (germline): DFQATT, SNEGSKA (reference sequence). V lost 0 bases and J 5 bases, leaving 13 bases between the germline ends. The CDR3 is CSAREAGVEYGYTF. CDR3 in DNA: TGCAGTGCTAGAGAAGCCGGGGTAGAATATGGCTACACCTTC.

The table lists this clonotype with many counts. The rearrangement links TRBV2 to TRBJ1-2; D ambiguous. Trimming stripped 4 bases from V and 6 bases from J, with 6 bases between. The CDR3 has 11 amino acids. The germline V gene encodes CDR1 SNHLY and CDR2 FYNNEI. CDR3 sequence (DNA): TGTGCCAGCAGTGCACAGCATGGCTACACCTTC. Its protein product is CASSAQHGYTF.

There are many counts of this clonotype. This chain joins TRBV5-1 and TRBJ2-3, with D tentatively TRBD1 or TRBD2 (5 bases each). This CDR3 has 15 amino acids. Trimming pared 4 bases from V and 2 bases from J, leaving 14 bases between. Germline assignment: CDR1 SGHRS and CDR2 YFSETQ. The CDR3 region is CASSLRRDDTDTQYF. The CDR3 nucleotides read TGCGCCAGCAGCCTTCGACGGGACGACACAGATACGCAGTATTTT.

This clonotype was counted between two and nine times. The chain carries TRBV9 and TRBJ2-1; TRBD1 matches at 9 bases. The germline V gene encodes CDR1 SGDLS and CDR2 YYNGEE. J was trimmed by 8 bases and V by 4 bases; bases with no gene match: 10. CDR3 size: 15 residues. CDR3 sequence reads: CASSLQGALAHEQFF. CDR3 DNA sequence: TGTGCCAGCAGCTTACAGGGGGCGCTTGCCCATGAGCAGTTCTTC.

This clonotype was detected ten times or more. V and J are TRBV19 and TRBJ1-5, with D maybe TRBD1 (5 bases). Between the trimmed V and J ends, which lost 10 bases and 0 bases, there was a span of 16 bases. From germline, CDR1 is LNHDA and CDR2 SQIVND (reference sequence). This CDR3 comprises 15 residues. The CDR3 coding sequence is TGTGCCACCCAGACAGATCTTAATAGCAATCAGCCCCAGCATTTT. Its translation: CATQTDLNSNQPQHF.

This clonotype was counted many times. The genes are TRBV7-9 and TRBJ2-1, with D tentatively TRBD2 (5 bases). Per the germline V gene, CDR1 is SEHNR and CDR2 is FQNEAQ (reference sequence). The CDR3 is made up of 12 amino acids. Trimming took 11 bases from V and 6 from J, leaving 14 bases between them. CDR3 nucleotides: TGTGCCGCGGCGGAGGTGCTCAATGAGCAGTTCTTC. This translates into CAAAEVLNEQFF.

This clonotype showed up many times. An end of the junction differs from the germline gene, which may be a read error. The rearrangement uses TRBV7-2 and TRBJ2-7; 10 nucleotides line up with TRBD2. The CDR3 contains 13 residues. Germline-derived CDR1 and CDR2 are SGHTA and FQGNSA. CDR3 region: CASSIAGGYEQYF. CDR3 nucleotides: TGTGCCAGCAGCATAGCGGGGGGTTACGAGCAGTACTTC.

The chain uses TRBV10-2 and TRBJ1-1, with 8 bases identical to TRBD1. Germline-derived CDR1 and CDR2 are WSHSY and SAAADI. This CDR3 contains 14 residues. Trimming at V came to 5 bases and at J to 4 bases, leaving 6 bases not matched to a gene. The chain's CDR3 is CASSPQDRVTEAFF. CDR3 bases: TGCGCCAGCAGTCCTCAGGACAGGGTCACTGAAGCTTTCTTT.

This clonotype appeared many times. The rearrangement joins TRBV5-1 to TRBJ2-7, with 7 nucleotides matching TRBD1. In germline, CDR1 is SGHRS, CDR2 YFSETQ. With 3 bases clipped from V and 6 bases from J, the junction kept 6 bases outside the gene matches. This CDR3 region has 13 residues. The CDR3 is CASSSQGEAEQYF. In nucleotides, the CDR3 is TGCGCCAGCAGCTCCCAGGGGGAAGCCGAGCAGTACTTC.

On this clonotype: Just one base apart from a much larger clone, this may be a read error. This chain uses TRBV2 with TRBJ2-4; the D gene is possibly TRBD1 (6 bases). CDR3 length: 15 amino acids. CDR1 and CDR2 (germline): SNHLY, FYNNEI. V gave up 6 bases and J gave up 6 bases, with 18 bases separating them. The CDR3 region has the DNA TGTGCCAGCAGGGGGAACAGGGTTGGAGGAAACATTCAGTACTTC. It encodes CASRGNRVGGNIQYF.